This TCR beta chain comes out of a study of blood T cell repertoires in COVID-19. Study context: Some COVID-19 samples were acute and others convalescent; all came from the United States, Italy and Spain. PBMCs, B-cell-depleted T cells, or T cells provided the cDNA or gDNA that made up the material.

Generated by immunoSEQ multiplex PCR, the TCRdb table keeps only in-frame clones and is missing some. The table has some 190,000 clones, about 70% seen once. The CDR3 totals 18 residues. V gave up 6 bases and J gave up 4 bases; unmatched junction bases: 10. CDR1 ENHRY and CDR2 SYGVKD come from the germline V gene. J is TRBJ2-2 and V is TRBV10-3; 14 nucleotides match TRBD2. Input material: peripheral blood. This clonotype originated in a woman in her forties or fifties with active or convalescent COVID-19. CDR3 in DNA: TGTGCCATCAGGGGGACTAGCGGGAGCGGTCCTAGCACCGGGGAGCTGTTTTTT. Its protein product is CAIRGTSGSGPSTGELFF.